This T cell receptor (beta chain) comes out of a study of blood T cell repertoires in COVID-19. About the study: Spain, Italy and the United States supplied samples that represented acute and convalescent COVID-19.

The CDR3 runs 17 residues. CDR1 is LNHDA and CDR2 is SQIVND in the germline V gene (reference sequence). V shed 1 base, J shed 10 bases, and the junction held 13 bases outside the gene matches. Sequencing used immunoSEQ multiplex PCR; TCRdb keeps in-frame clones, though not all of them. This sample yields approximately 330,000 clones, of which roughly 89% are seen a single time; roughly 9.9% belongs to the top ten. Sequenced material: peripheral blood. This chain links TRBV19 with TRBJ1-6, with 7 bases identical to TRBD1. The source of this sequence is a man younger than 45 with COVID-19, enrolled during active disease. The CDR3 sequence: CASSIAVLTGILSPLHF. In DNA form, the CDR3 reads TGTGCCAGTAGTATAGCGGTTCTGACAGGGATTCTCTCACCCCTCCACTTT. Complete variable domain (other parts from reference TRBV19 and TRBJ1-6): DGGITQSPKYLFRKEGQNVTLSCEQNLNHDAMYWYRQDPGQGLRLIYYSQIVNDFQKGDIAEGYSVSREKKESFPLTVTSAQKNPTAFYLCASSIAVLTGILSPLHFGNGTRLTVT.